Given below is one TCR beta chain in context. V lost 3 bases to trimming and J lost 7 bases, with 16 bases between them. The CDR3 covers 13 residues. Germline lookup yields CDR1 SQVTM and CDR2 ANQGSEA. This sample was taken from a study of tumor and adjacent non-tumor tissue in lung cancer. This sample's RNA came from whole unsorted tissue. This non-tumor lung sample came from over 3 cm beyond the tumor edge. The library came from three nested PCR rounds adapted from ARM-PCR protocols. Using its own MiXCR run on the multiplex PCR reads, TCRdb lists one record per CDR3 protein. The sample carries over 100,000 distinct CDR3 sequences, under 65% recorded once.

The gene calls are TRBV29-1 and TRBJ2-7, with a tentative D call TRBD1 (6 bases). The clonotype comes from a man between 60 and 75 years old with non-small cell lung cancer. Input material: distant non-tumor lung tissue. The CDR3: CSVDLGQWKEQYF. The CDR3 nucleotides are TGCAGCGTTGACCTTGGACAGTGGAAAGAGCAGTACTTC.